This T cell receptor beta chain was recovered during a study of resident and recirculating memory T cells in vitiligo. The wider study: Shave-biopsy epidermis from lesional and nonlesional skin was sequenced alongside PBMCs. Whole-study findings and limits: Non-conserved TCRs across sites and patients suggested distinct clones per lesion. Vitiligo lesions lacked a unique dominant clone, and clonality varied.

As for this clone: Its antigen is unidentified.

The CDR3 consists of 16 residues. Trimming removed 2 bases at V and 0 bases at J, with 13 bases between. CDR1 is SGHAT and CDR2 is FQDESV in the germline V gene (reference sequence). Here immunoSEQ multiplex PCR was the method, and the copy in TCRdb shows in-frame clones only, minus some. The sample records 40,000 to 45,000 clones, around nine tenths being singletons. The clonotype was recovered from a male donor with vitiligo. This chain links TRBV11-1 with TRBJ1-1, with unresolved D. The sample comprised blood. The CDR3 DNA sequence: TGTGCCAGCAGCTTATTGATGGCACAGATGAACACTGAAGCTTTCTTT. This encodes CASSLLMAQMNTEAFF.